The present TCR beta chain was sequenced within a study of cytomegalovirus exposure and HLA in healthy donors. Trimming removed 1 base at V and 5 bases at J, with 16 bases between. CDR3 length: 16 amino acids. Germline lookup yields CDR1 SGHTA and CDR2 FQGNSA. Primers: 60 Vbeta forward and 13 Jbeta reverse. The table came from immunoSEQ multiplex PCR; TCRdb's copy has only in-frame clones and leaves some out. The table shows over 100,000 clones, with roughly four fifths occurring only once. Sequenced: PBMCs. This clonotype was obtained from a male donor in good health and CMV-seronegative. This rearrangement joins TRBV7-2 to TRBJ2-3, with a tentative D call TRBD1 (6 bases). The CDR3 nucleotides read TGTGCCAGCAGCTTAGGTGGAGTGGGGGCGGGAGATACGCAGTATTTT. This encodes CASSLGGVGAGDTQYF.